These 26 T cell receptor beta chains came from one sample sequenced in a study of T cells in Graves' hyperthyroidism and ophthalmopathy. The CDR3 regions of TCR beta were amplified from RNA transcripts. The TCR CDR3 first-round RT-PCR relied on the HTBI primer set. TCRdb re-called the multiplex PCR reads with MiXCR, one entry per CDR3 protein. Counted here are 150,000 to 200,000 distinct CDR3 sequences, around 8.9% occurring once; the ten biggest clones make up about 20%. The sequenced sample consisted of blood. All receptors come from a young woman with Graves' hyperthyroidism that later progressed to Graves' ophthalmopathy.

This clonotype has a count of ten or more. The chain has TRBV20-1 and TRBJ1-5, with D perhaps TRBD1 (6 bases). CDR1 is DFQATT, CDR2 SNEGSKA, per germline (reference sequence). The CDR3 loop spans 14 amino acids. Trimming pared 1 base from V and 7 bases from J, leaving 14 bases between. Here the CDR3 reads CSARGGHPLQPQHF. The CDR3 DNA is TGCAGTGCTAGAGGGGGACACCCATTGCAGCCCCAGCATTTT.

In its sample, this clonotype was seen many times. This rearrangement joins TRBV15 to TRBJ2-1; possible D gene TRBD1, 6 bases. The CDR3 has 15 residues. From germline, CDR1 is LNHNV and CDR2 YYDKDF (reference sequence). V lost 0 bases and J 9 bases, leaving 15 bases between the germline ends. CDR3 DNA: TGTGCCACCAGCAGAGATCTGTGGGGGCAACTTGAGCAGTTCTTC. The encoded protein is CATSRDLWGQLEQFF.

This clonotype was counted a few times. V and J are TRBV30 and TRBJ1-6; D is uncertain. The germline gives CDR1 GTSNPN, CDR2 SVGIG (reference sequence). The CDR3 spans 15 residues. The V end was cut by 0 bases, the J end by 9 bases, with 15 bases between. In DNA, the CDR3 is TGTGCCTGGAGTGTACCGGCTTCGGAAAGTTCACCCCTCCACTTT. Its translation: CAWSVPASESSPLHF. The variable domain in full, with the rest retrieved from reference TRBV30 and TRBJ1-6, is SQTIHQWPATLVQPVGSPLSLECTVEGTSNPNLYWYRQAAGRGLQLLFYSVGIGQISSEVPQNLSASRPQDRQFILSSKKLLLSDSGFYLCAWSVPASESSPLHFGNGTRLTVT.

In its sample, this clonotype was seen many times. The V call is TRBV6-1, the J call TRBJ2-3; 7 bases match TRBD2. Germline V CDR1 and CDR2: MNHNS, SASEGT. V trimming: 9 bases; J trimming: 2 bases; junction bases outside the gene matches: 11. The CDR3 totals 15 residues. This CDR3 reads CARKRASGVTDTQYF. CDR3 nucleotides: TGTGCCAGGAAAAGGGCTAGCGGAGTCACAGATACGCAGTATTTT.

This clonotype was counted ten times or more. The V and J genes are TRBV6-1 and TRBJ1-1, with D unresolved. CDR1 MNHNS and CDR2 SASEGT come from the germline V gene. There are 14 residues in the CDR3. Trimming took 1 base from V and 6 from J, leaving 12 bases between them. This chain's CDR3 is CASSEGWGIPEAFF. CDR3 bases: TGTGCCAGCAGTGAAGGATGGGGTATACCTGAAGCTTTCTTT.

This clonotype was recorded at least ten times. The CDR3 here is CASSVLAGVNTGELFF. In nucleotides, the CDR3 is TGTGCCAGCAGCGTGCTAGCGGGGGTGAACACCGGGGAGCTGTTTTTT. The chain combines TRBV7-3 with TRBJ2-2, with 10 bases aligning to TRBD2. The CDR3 contains 16 residues. The germline CDR1 and CDR2 sequences are SGHTA and FQGTGA. Trimming cost V 5 bases and J 1 base; bases outside gene matches: 4.

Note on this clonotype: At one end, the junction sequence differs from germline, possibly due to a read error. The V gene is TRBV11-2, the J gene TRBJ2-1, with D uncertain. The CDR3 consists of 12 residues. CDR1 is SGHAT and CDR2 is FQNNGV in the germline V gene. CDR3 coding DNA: TGTGCCAGCAGTGAGCCCTACAATGAGCCGTTCTTC. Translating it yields CASSEPYNEPFF.

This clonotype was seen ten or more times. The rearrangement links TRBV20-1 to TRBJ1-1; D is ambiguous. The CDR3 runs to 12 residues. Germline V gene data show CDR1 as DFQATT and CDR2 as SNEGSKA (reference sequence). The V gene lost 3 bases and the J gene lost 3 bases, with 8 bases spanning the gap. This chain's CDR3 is CSASRGDTEAFF. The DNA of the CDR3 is TGCAGTGCTAGTCGCGGGGACACTGAAGCTTTCTTT.

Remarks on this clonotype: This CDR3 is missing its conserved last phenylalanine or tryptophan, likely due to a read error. The CDR3 sequence: CASSSLDRGFTEAFL. For the CDR3, the DNA is TGTGCCAGCAGCTCCTTGGACAGAGGGTTCACTGAAGCTTTCCTT. The chain is built from TRBV7-9 and TRBJ1-1, with a weak D call TRBD1 (6 bases). The germline V gene encodes CDR1 SEHNR and CDR2 FQNEAQ (reference sequence). V shed 4 bases and J shed 4 bases, with 16 bases lying between them. The CDR3 has 15 amino acids.

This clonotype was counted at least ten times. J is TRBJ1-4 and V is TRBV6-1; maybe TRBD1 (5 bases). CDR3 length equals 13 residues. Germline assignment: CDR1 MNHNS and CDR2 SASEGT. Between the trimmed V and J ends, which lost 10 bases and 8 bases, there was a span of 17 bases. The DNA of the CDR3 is TGTGCCACATCCCCGTGGGGACCGGAAAAACTGTTTTTT. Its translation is CATSPWGPEKLFF.

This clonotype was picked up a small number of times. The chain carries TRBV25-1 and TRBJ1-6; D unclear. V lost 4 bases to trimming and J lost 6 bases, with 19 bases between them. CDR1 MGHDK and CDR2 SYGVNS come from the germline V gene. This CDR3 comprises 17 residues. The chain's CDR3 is CASSGAAQVLVNSPLHF. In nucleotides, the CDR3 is TGTGCCAGCAGTGGAGCGGCCCAGGTTCTTGTTAATTCACCCCTCCACTTT.

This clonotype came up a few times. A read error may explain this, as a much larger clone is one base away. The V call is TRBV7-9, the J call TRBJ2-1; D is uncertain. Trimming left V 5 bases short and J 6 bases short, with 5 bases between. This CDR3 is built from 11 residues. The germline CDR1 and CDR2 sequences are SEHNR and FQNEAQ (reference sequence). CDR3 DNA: TGTGCCAGCAGCACCTTCAATGAGCAGTTCTTC. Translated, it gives CASSTFNEQFF.

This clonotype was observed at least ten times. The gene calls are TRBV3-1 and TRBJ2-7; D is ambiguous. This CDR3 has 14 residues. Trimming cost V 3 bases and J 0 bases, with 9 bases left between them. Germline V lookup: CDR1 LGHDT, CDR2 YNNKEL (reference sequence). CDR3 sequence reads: CASSQGVTSYEQYF. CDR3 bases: TGTGCCAGCAGCCAGGGTGTAACCTCCTACGAGCAGTACTTC.

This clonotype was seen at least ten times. The CDR3 nucleotides are TGTGCCAGCAGCTTCGGCCGCTCTGAATACACTGAAGCTTTCTTT. This codes for CASSFGRSEYTEAFF. The chain uses TRBV7-9 and TRBJ1-1; D remains ambiguous. The CDR3 length is 15 residues. V was cut by 3 bases and J by 3 bases, with 14 bases left in between. The V gene's germline CDR1 is SEHNR and CDR2 FQNEAQ (reference sequence).

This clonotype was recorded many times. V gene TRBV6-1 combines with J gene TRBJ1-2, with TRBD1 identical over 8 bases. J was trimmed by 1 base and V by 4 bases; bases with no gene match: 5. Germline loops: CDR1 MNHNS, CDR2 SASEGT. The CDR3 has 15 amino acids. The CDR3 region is CASSGTGTVNYGYTF. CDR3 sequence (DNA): TGTGCCAGCAGTGGGACAGGGACCGTTAACTATGGCTACACCTTC.

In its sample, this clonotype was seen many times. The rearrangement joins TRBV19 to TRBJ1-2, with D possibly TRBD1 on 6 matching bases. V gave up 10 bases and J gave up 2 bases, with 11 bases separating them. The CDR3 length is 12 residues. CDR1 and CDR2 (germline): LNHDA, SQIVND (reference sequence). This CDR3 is CATEDRNYGYTF. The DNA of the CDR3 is TGTGCCACCGAGGACAGAAACTATGGCTACACCTTC. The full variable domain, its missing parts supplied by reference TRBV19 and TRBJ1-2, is DGGITQSPKYLFRKEGQNVTLSCEQNLNHDAMYWYRQDPGQGLRLIYYSQIVNDFQKGDIAEGYSVSREKKESFPLTVTSAQKNPTAFYLCATEDRNYGYTFGSGTRLTVV.

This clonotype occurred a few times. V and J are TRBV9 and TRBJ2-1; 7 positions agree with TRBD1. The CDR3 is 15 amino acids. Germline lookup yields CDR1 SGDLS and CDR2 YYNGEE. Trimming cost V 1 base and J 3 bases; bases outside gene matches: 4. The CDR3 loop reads CASSVLGGGYNEQFF. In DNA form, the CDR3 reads TGTGCCAGCAGCGTACTAGGGGGCGGCTACAATGAGCAGTTCTTC.

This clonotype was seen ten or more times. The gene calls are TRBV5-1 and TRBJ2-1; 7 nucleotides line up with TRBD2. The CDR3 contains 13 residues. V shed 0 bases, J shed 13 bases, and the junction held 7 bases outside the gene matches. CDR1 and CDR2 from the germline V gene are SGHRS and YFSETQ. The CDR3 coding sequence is TGCGCCAGCAGCTTGGTTGTGGCGGGGGACCAGTTCTTC. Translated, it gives CASSLVVAGDQFF.

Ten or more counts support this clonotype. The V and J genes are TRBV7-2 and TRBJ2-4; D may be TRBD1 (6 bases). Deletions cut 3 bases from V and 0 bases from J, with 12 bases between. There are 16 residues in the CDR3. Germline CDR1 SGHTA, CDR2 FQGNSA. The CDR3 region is CASSFQGPLAKNIQYF. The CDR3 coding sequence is TGTGCCAGCAGCTTCCAGGGGCCTCTAGCCAAAAACATTCAGTACTTC. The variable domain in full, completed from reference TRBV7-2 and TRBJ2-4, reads GAGVSQSPSNKVTEKGKDVELRCDPISGHTALYWYRQSLGQGLEFLIYFQGNSAPDKSGLPSDRFSAERTGGSVSTLTIQRTQQEDSAVYLCASSFQGPLAKNIQYFGAGTRLSVL.

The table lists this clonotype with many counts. The CDR3 DNA reads as TGTGCCAGCAGTGAAGTAATTGGACAGGGCGATGAAAAACTGTTTTTT. Its translation is CASSEVIGQGDEKLFF. The J gene is TRBJ1-4, the V gene TRBV6-1; 8 nucleotides match TRBD1. The CDR3 is made up of 16 amino acids. The trim removed 1 base at V and 6 bases at J, leaving 7 bases unmatched. The germline V gene has CDR1 MNHNS and CDR2 SASEGT.

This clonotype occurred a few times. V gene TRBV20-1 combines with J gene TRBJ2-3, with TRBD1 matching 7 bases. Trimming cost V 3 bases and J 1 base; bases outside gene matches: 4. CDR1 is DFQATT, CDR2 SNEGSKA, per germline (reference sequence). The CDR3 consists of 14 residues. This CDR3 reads CSASRGQGTDTQYF. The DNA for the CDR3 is TGCAGTGCTAGCCGAGGACAGGGCACAGATACGCAGTATTTT.

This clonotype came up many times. The CDR3 loop is CASSLRGDYGELFF. The CDR3 DNA follows: TGTGCCAGCAGCTTACGGGGGGATTACGGGGAGCTGTTTTTT. V and J are TRBV11-3 and TRBJ2-2, with 7 bases matching TRBD2. Germline assignment: CDR1 SGHNT and CDR2 YENEEA. This CDR3 has 14 residues. After removal of 2 bases from V and 7 bases from J, the junction contained 4 bases not matched to a gene.

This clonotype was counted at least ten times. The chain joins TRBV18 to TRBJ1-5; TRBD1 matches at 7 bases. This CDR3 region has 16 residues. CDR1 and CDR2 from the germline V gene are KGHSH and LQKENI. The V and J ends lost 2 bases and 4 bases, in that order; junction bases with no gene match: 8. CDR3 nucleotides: TGTGCCAGCTCACCATCTGGGGGACAGCAAAATCAGCCCCAGCATTTT. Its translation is CASSPSGGQQNQPQHF. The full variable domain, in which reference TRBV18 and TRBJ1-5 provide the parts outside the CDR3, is NAGVMQNPRHLVRRRGQEARLRCSPMKGHSHVYWYRQLPEEGLKFMVYLQKENIIDESGMPKERFSAEFPKEGPSILRIQQVVRGDSAAYFCASSPSGGQQNQPQHFGDGTRLSIL.

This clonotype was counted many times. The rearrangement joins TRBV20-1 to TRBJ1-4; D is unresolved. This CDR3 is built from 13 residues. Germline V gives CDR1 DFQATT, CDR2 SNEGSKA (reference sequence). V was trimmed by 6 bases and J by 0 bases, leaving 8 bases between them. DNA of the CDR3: TGCAGTGCCAGACGTCCAACTAATGAAAAACTGTTTTTT. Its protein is CSARRPTNEKLFF.

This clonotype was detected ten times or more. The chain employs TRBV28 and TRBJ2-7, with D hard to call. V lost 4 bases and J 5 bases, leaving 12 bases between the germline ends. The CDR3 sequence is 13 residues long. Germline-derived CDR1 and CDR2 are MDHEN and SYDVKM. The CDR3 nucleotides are TGTGCCAGCAGTTCCCCATACAACAACGAGCAGTACTTC. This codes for CASSSPYNNEQYF.

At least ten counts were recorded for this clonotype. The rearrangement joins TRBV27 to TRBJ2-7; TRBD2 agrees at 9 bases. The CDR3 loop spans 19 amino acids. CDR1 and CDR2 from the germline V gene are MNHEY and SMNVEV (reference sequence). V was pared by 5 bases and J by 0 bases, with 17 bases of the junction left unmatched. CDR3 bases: TGTGCCAGCAGTCCACGGGGTCCGCGCGGGAGGGAAAACTCCTACGAGCAGTACTTC. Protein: CASSPRGPRGRENSYEQYF.